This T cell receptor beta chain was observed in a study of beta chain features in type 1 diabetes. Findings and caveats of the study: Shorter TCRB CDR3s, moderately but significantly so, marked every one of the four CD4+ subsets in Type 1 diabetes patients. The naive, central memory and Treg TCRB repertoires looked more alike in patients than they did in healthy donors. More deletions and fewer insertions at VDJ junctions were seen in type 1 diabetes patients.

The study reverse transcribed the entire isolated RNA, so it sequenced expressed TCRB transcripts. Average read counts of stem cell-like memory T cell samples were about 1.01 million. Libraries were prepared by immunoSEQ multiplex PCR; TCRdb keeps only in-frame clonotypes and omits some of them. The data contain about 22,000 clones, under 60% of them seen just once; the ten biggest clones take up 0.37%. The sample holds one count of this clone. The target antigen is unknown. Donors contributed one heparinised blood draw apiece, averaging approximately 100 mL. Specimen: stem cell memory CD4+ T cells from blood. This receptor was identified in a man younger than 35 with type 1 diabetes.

The CDR3 reads CASSLRGVTDTQYF. The CDR3 DNA reads as TGTGCCAGCAGCTTGAGGGGCGTCACAGATACGCAGTATTTT. The J gene is TRBJ2-3, the V gene TRBV5-6; D is perhaps TRBD1 (5 bases). Germline V lookup: CDR1 SGHDT, CDR2 YYEEEE. The V gene lost 1 base and the J gene lost 2 bases, with 8 bases spanning the gap. CDR3 size: 14 residues.